This TCR beta chain was found in a study of response to subunit inactivated influenza vaccine. Notes on the study in general: Authors suggested few new T cells are recruited by each seasonal influenza vaccination.

This clonotype was seen many times. Antigen unknown. TCRdb re-called the RT-PCR reads with MiXCR, one entry per CDR3 protein. Seen here are roughly 650,000 distinct CDR3 sequences, 12% to 15% observed once, and the top ten hold about 7.6%. The specimen comprised PBMCs from blood, sampled less than 15 days before vaccination. This clonotype was obtained from a man over 45 who received an inactivated influenza vaccine.

CDR3 amino acids: CASSRLAGGPDTQYF. The DNA for the CDR3 is TGTGCCAGCAGCCGTCTAGCGGGAGGGCCAGATACGCAGTATTTT. The V call is TRBV7-2, the J call TRBJ2-3; 12 bases map to TRBD2. CDR1 and CDR2 from the germline V gene are SGHTA and FQGNSA. J lost 4 bases, V lost 5 bases, and 4 bases had no gene match. The CDR3 has 15 amino acids.